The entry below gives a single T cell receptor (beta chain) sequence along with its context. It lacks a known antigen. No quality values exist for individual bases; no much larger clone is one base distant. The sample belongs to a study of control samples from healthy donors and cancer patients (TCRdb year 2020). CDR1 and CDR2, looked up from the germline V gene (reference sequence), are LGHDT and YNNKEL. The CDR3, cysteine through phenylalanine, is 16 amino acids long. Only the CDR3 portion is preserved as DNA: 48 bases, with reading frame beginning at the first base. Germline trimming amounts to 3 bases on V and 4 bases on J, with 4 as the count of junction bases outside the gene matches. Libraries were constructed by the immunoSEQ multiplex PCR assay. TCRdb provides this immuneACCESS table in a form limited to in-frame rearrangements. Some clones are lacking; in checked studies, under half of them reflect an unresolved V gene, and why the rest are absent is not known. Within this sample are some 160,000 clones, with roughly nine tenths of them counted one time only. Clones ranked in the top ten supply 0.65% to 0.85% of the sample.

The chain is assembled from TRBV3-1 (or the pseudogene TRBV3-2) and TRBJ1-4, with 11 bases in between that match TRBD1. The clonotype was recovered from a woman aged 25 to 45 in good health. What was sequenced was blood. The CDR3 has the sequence CASSHSGTGGNEKLFF. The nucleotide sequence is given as TGTGCCAGCAGCCACTCCGGGACAGGGGGTAATGAAAAACTGTTTTTT.